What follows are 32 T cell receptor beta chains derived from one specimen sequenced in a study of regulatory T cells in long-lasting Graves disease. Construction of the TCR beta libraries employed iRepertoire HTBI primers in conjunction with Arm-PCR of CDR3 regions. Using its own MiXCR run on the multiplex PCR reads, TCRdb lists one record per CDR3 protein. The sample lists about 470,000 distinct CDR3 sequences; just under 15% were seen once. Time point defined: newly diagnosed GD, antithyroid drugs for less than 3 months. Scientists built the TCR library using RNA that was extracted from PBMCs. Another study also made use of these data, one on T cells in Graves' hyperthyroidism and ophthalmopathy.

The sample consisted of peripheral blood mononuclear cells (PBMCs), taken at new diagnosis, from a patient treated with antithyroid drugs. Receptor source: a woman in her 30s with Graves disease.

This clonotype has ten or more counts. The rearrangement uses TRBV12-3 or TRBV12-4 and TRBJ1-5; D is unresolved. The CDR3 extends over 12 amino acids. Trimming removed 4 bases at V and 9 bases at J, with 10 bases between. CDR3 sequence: CASSWVSGPQHF. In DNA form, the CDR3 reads TGTGCCAGCAGTTGGGTTAGTGGGCCCCAGCATTTT.

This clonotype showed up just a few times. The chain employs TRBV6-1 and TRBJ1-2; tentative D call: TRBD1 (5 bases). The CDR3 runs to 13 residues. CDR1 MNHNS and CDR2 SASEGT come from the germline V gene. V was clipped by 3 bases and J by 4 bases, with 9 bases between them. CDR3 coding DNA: TGTGCCAGCAGTGACGGGACGGTCTATGGCTACACCTTC. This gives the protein CASSDGTVYGYTF.

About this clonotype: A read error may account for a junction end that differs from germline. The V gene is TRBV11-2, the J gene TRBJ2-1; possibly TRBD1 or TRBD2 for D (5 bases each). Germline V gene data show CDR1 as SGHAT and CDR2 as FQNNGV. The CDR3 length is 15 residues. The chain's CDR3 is CASSLTSGTYNGQFF. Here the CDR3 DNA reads TGTGCCAGCAGCTTAACTAGTGGGACCTACAATGGGCAGTTCTTC.

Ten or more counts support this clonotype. DNA of the CDR3: TGTGCCAGCAGCGCCAGACAGGCTTTGAATGAGCAGTTCTTC. It is translated as CASSARQALNEQFF. The J gene is TRBJ2-1, the V gene TRBV11-2; D may be TRBD1 (6 bases). The CDR3 extends over 14 amino acids. V was pared by 5 bases and J by 7 bases, with 15 bases between. Germline V gene data show CDR1 as SGHAT and CDR2 as FQNNGV. The complete variable domain, with remaining parts taken from reference TRBV11-2 and TRBJ2-1, reads EAGVAQSPRYKIIEKRQSVAFWCNPISGHATLYWYQQILGQGPKLLIQFQNNGVVDDSQLPKDRFSAERLKGVDSTLKIQPAKLEDSAVYLCASSARQALNEQFFGPGTRLTVL.

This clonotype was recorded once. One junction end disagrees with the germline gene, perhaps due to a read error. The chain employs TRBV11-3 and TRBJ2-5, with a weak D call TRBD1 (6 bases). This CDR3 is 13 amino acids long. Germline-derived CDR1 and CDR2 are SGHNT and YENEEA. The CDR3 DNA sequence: TGTGCCAGCAGCAACAGGGATCAAGGGACCCAGTACTTC. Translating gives CASSNRDQGTQYF.

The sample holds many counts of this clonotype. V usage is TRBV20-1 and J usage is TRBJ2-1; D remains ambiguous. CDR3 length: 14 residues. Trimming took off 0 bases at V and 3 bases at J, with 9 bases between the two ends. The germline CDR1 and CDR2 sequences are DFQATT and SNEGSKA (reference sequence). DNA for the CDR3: TGCAGTGCTAGAGACCGTTACGGCTACAATGAGCAGTTCTTC. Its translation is CSARDRYGYNEQFF.

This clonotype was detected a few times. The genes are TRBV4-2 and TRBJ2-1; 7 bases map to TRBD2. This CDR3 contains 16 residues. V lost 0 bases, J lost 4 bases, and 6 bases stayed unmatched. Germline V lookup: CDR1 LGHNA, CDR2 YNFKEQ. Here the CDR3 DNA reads TGTGCCAGCAGCCAAGATGGGGCTAGCGGTTACAATGAGCAGTTCTTC. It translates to CASSQDGASGYNEQFF.

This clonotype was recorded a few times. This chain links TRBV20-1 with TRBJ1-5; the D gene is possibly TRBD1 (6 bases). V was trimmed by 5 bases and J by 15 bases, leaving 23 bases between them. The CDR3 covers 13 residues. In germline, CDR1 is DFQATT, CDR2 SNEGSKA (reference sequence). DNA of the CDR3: TGCAGTGCTCTCGCGGGGATCGGGGGGCGCCGGCATTTT. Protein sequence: CSALAGIGGRRHF.

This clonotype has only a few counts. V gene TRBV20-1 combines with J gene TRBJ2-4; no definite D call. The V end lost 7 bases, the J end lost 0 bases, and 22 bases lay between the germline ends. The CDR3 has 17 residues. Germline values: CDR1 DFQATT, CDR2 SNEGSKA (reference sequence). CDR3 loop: CSGLFLTGDLAKNIQYF. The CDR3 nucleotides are TGCAGTGGTTTGTTCCTGACGGGCGACTTAGCCAAAAACATTCAGTACTTC.

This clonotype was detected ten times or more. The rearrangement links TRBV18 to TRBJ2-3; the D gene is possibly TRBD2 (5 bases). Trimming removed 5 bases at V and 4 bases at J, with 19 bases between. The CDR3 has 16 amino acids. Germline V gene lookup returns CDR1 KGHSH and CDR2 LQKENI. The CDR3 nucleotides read TGTGCCAGCTCAACCAGTATGCCTAGCTTGCCAGATACGCAGTATTTT. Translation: CASSTSMPSLPDTQYF.

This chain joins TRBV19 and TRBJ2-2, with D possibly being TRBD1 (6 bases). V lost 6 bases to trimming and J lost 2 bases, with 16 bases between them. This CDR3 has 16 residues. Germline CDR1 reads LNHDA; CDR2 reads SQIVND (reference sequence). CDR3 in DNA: TGTGCCAGTAGGTGGCTGGGGGCGCTTAACACCGGGGAGCTGTTTTTT. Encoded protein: CASRWLGALNTGELFF.

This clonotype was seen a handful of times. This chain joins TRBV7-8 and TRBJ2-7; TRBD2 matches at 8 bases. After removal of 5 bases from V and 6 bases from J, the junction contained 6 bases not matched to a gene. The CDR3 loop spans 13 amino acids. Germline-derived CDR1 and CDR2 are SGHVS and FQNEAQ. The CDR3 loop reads CASSTSGSSEQYF. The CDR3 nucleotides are TGTGCCAGCAGCACCAGCGGGAGTTCCGAGCAGTACTTC.

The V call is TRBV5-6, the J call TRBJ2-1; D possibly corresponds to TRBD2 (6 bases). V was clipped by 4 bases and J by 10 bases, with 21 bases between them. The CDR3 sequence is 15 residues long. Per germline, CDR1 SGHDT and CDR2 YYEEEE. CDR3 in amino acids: CASSLGGLRLLEQFF. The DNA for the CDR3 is TGTGCCAGCAGCCTGGGTGGACTACGCCTGTTGGAGCAGTTCTTC.

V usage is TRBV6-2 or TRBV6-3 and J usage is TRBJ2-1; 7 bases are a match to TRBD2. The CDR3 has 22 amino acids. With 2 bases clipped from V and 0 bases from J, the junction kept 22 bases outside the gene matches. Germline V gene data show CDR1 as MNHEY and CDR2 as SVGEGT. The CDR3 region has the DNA TGTGCCAGCAGTTACCTCCAATGGACTGGCGGGAGAGAAACTGTCTCCTACAATGAGCAGTTCTTC. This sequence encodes CASSYLQWTGGRETVSYNEQFF.

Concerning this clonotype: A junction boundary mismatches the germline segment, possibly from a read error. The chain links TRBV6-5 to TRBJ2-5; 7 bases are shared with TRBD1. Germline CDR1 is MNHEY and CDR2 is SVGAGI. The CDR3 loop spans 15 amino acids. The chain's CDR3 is CASSTSTGIQVTQYF. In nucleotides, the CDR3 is TGTGCCAGCAGTACCTCGACAGGGATCCAAGTGACCCAGTACTTC.

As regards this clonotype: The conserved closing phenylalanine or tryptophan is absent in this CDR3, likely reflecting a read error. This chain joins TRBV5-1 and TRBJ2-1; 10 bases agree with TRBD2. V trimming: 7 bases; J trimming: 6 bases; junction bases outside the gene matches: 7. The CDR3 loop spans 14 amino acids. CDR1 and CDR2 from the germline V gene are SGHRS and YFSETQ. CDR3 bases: TGCGCCAGCTCAGGTCTAGCGGGAGTCAATGAGCAGTTCCTC. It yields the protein CASSGLAGVNEQFL.

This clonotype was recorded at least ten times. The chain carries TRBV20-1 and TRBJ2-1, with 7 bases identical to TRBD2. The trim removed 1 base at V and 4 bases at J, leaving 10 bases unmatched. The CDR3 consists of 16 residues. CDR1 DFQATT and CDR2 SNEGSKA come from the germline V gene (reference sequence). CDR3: CSARALTTGGYNEQFF. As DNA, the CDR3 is TGCAGTGCTAGAGCTCTCACAACCGGGGGGTACAATGAGCAGTTCTTC.

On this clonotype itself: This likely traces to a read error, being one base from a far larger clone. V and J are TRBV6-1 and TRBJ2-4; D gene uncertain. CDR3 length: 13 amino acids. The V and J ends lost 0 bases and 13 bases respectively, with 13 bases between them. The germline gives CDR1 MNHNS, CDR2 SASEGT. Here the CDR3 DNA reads TGTGCCAGCAGTGAAGCTTGGTACAATGAGCAGTACTTC. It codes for CASSEAWYNEQYF.

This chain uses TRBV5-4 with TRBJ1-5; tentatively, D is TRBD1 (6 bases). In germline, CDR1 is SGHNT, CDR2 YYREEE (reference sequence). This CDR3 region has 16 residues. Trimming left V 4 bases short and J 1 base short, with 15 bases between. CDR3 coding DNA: TGTGCCAGCAGCCTGGGGGGGCTGGGAAGCAATCAGCCCCAGCATTTT. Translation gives CASSLGGLGSNQPQHF.

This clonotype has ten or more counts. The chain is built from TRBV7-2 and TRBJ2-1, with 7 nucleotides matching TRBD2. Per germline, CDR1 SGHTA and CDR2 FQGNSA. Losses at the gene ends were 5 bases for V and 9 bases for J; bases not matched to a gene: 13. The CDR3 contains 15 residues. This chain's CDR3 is CASSPLRTRMGEQFF. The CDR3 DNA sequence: TGTGCCAGCAGCCCTCTAAGGACTAGGATGGGTGAGCAGTTCTTC.

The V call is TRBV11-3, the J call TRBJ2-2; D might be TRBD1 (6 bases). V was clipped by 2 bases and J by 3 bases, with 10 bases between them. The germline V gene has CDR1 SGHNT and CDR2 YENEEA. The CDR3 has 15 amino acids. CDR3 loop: CASSLRQAYTGELFF. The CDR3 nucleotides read TGTGCCAGCAGCTTAAGACAGGCCTACACCGGGGAGCTGTTTTTT.

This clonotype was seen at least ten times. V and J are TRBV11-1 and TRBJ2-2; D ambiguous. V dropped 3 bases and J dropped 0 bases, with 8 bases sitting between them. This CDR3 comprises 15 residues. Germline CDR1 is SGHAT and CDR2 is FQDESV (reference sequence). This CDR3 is CASSFRAANTGELFF. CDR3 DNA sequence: TGTGCCAGCAGCTTCCGGGCAGCGAACACCGGGGAGCTGTTTTTT.

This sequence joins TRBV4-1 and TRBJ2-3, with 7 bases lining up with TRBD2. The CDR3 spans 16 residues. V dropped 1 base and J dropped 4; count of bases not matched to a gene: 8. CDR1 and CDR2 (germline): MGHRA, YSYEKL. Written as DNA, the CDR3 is TGCGCCAGCAGCCAAGTCCCGACTAGCCCGCCAGATACGCAGTATTTT. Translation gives CASSQVPTSPPDTQYF.

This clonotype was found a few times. The CDR3 here is CASWASGGYEQYF. CDR3 sequence (DNA): TGTGCCAGCTGGGCTAGCGGGGGGTACGAGCAGTACTTC. V usage is TRBV27 and J usage is TRBJ2-7; 11 positions agree with TRBD2. Looked up from germline, CDR1 is MNHEY and CDR2 is SMNVEV (reference sequence). The CDR3 consists of 13 residues. Germline trimming cut 8 bases from V and 4 bases from J; bases unmatched to any gene: 4.

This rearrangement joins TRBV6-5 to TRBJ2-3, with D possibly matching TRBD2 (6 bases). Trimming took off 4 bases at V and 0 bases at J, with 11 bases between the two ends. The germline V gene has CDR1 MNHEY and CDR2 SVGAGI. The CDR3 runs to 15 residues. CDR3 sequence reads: CASSLGLFSTDTQYF. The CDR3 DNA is TGTGCCAGCAGTTTAGGACTATTTAGCACAGATACGCAGTATTTT.

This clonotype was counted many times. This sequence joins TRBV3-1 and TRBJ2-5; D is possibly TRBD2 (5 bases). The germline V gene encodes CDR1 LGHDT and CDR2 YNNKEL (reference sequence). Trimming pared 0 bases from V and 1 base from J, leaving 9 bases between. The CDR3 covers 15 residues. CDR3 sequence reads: CASSQEAATQETQYF. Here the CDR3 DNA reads TGTGCCAGCAGCCAAGAAGCGGCAACCCAAGAGACCCAGTACTTC.

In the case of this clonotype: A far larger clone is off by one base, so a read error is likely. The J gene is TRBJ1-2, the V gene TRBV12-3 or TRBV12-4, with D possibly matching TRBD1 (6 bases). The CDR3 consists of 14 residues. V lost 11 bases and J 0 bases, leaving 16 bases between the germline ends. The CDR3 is CAWSVQGPNYGYTF. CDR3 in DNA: TGTGCCTGGAGTGTACAGGGTCCTAACTATGGCTACACCTTC.

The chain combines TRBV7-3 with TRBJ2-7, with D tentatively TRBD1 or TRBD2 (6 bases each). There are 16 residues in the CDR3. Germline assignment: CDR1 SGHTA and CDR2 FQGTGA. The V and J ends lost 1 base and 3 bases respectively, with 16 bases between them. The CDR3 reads CASSLSGGQGNYEQYF. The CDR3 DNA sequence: TGTGCCAGCAGCTTAAGTGGGGGGCAGGGTAACTACGAGCAGTACTTC.

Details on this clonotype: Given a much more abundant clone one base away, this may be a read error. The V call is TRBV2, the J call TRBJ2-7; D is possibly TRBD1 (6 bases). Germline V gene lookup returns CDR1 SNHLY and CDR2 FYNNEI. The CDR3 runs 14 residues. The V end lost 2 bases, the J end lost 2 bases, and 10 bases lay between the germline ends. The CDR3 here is CASSETGPPYEQYF. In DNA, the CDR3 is TGTGCCAGCAGTGAAACAGGGCCCCCCTACGAGCAGTACTTC.

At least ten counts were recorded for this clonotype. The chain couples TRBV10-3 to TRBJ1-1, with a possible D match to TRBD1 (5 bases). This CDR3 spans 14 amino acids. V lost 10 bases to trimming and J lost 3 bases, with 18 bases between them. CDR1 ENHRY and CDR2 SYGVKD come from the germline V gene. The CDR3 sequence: CATRGPGLDTEAFF. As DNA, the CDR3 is TGTGCCACCCGGGGCCCGGGGTTGGACACTGAAGCTTTCTTT.

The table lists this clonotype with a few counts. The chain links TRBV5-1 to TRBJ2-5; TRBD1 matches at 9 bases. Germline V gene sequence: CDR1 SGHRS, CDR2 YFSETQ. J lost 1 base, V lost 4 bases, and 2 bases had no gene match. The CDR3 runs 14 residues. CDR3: CASSKGQGQETQYF. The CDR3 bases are TGCGCCAGCAGCAAGGGACAGGGCCAAGAGACCCAGTACTTC.

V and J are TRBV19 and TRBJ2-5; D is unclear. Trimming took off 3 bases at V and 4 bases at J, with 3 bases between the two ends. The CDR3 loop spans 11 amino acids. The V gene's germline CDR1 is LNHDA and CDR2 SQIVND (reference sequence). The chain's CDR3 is CASSMGETQYF. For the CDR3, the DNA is TGTGCCAGTAGTATGGGAGAGACCCAGTACTTC.